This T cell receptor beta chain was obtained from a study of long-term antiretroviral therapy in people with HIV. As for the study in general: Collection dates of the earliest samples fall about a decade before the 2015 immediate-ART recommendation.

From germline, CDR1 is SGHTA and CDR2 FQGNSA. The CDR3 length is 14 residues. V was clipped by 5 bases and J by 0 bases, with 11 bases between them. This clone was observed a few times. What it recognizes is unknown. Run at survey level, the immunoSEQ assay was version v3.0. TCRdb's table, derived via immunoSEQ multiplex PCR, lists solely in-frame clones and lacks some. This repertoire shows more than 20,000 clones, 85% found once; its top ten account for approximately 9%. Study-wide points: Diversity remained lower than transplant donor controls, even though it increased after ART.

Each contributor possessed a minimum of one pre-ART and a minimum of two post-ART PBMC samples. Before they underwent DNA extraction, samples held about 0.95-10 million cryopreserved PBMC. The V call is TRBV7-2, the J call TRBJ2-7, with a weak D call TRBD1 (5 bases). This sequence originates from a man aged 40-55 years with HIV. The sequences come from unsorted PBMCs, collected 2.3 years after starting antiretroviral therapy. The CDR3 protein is CASSPDTASYEQYF. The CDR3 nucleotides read TGTGCCAGCAGCCCGGACACGGCCTCCTACGAGCAGTACTTC.